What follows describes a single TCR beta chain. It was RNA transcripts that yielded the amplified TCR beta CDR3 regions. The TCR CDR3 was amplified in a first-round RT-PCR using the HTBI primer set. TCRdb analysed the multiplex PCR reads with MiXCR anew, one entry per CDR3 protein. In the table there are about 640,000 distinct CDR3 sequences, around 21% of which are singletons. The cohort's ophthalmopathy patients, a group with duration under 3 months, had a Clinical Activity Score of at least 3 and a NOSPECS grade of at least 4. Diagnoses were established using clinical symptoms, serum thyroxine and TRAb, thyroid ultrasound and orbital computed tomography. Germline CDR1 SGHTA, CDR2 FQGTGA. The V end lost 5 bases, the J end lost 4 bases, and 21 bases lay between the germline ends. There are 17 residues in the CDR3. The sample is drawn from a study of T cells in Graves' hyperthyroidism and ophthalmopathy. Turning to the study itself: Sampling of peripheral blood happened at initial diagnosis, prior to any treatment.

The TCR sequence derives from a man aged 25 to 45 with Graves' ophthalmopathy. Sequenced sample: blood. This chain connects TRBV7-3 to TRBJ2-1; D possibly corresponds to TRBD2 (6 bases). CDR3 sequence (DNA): TGTGCCAGCAGCAACAGGCGTAGGCTAGCGCTATACAATGAGCAGTTCTTC. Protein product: CASSNRRRLALYNEQFF.